The 29 T cell receptor beta chains below come from one sample, sequenced in a study of blood T cell repertoires in COVID-19. The protocol was immunoSEQ multiplex PCR, while the TCRdb copy is restricted to in-frame clones and leaves out a portion. This sample has fewer than 250,000 clones, with roughly 80% found just once. The source material was peripheral blood. The receptors derive from a woman of 80 years or more with acute or convalescent COVID-19.

This clone occurred a few times. The V gene is TRBV18, the J gene TRBJ1-1; D possibly corresponds to TRBD1 (5 bases). The CDR3 totals 13 residues. With 6 bases removed from V and 1 base from J, the gap between germline ends came to 9 bases. The germline V gene encodes CDR1 KGHSH and CDR2 LQKENI. As DNA, the CDR3 is TGTGCCAGCTCGGGGCGTGCGAACACTGAAGCTTTCTTT. Protein sequence: CASSGRANTEAFF.

A remark on this clone: In the same sample, other DNA sequences code for this CDR3. The chain is built from TRBV5-5 and TRBJ1-6, with D maybe TRBD1 (6 bases). The germline gives CDR1 SGHKS, CDR2 YYEKEE (reference sequence). Trimming cost V 0 bases and J 7 bases, with 8 bases left between them. The CDR3 totals 14 residues. CDR3 bases: TGTGCCAGCAGCTTGGGACAGGAGAATTCACCCCTCCACTTT. This codes for CASSLGQENSPLHF.

The chain employs TRBV19 and TRBJ2-3; TRBD2 aligns across 10 bases. The CDR3 sequence is 17 residues long. V gave up 1 base and J gave up 5 bases; unmatched junction bases: 9. Germline V lookup: CDR1 LNHDA, CDR2 SQIVND (reference sequence). The CDR3 protein is CASSIGITSGVGDTQYF. DNA for the CDR3: TGTGCCAGTAGTATAGGAATCACTAGCGGGGTGGGAGATACGCAGTATTTT.

V usage is TRBV4-3 and J usage is TRBJ1-2; D is possibly TRBD1 (6 bases). The germline CDR1 and CDR2 sequences are LGHNA and YSLEER. Trimming took off 4 bases at V and 4 bases at J, with 10 bases between the two ends. CDR3 size: 13 residues. The CDR3 DNA reads TGCGCCAGCAGCCGCGGACAGTCCTATGGCTACACCTTC. It yields the protein CASSRGQSYGYTF.

The chain combines TRBV6-1 with TRBJ2-7, with 10 bases matching TRBD2. The CDR3 sequence is 15 residues long. V shed 1 base, J shed 9 bases, and the junction held 9 bases outside the gene matches. CDR1 MNHNS and CDR2 SASEGT come from the germline V gene. The DNA of the CDR3 is TGTGCCAGCAGTGAAGTCACTAGCGGGACTGACGTGCAGTACTTC. Its protein is CASSEVTSGTDVQYF.

The chain recombines TRBV15 with TRBJ1-6; D gene unclear. Per germline, CDR1 LNHNV and CDR2 YYDKDF (reference sequence). With 0 bases removed from V and 3 bases from J, the gap between germline ends came to 9 bases. This CDR3 is built from 16 residues. The CDR3 region has the DNA TGTGCCACCAGCAGAGATATGGCAGACTATAATTCACCCCTCCACTTT. Protein sequence: CATSRDMADYNSPLHF.

The rearrangement joins TRBV7-3 to TRBJ2-1; D may be TRBD2 (6 bases). CDR1 and CDR2 (germline): SGHTA, FQGTGA. The CDR3 extends over 15 amino acids. V dropped 5 bases and J dropped 0 bases, with 11 bases sitting between them. DNA of the CDR3: TGTGCCAGCAGCCCCGGGACTTTCTCCTACAATGAGCAGTTCTTC. Protein: CASSPGTFSYNEQFF. Full variable domain (missing parts from reference TRBV7-3 and TRBJ2-1): GAGVSQTPSNKVTEKGKYVELRCDPISGHTALYWYRQSLGQGPEFLIYFQGTGAADDSGLPNDRFFAVRPEGSVSTLKIQRTERGDSAVYLCASSPGTFSYNEQFFGPGTRLTVL.

The chain links TRBV3-1 (or the pseudogene TRBV3-2) to TRBJ2-3, with D possibly being TRBD1 (6 bases). Trimming stripped 0 bases from V and 7 bases from J, with 11 bases between. The CDR3 contains 14 residues. Per germline, CDR1 LGHDT and CDR2 YNNKEL (reference sequence). The CDR3 spells CASSQEPGANTQYF. The DNA of the CDR3 is TGTGCCAGCAGCCAAGAACCAGGGGCGAATACGCAGTATTTT.

This clone appeared a few times. The chain uses TRBV6-1 and TRBJ2-3; TRBD2 matches 16 bases. With V trimmed by 4 bases and J by 4 bases, 2 bases remained unmatched. The germline gives CDR1 MNHNS, CDR2 SASEGT. This CDR3 has 16 amino acids. The CDR3 sequence: CASSVGTSGGADTQYF. The CDR3 bases are TGTGCCAGCAGTGTCGGGACTAGCGGGGGGGCAGATACGCAGTATTTT.

This clone was recorded a few times. This chain uses TRBV2 with TRBJ2-1, with 8 bases matching TRBD2. The CDR3 sequence is 16 residues long. V was clipped by 3 bases and J by 7 bases; unmatched bases: 11. The germline CDR1 and CDR2 sequences are SNHLY and FYNNEI. Here the CDR3 DNA reads TGTGCCAGCAGTGACGTTGGGACTAGAGGCATGAATGAGCAGTTCTTC. Encoded protein: CASSDVGTRGMNEQFF. Drawing the rest from reference TRBV2 and TRBJ2-1, the complete variable domain is EPEVTQTPSHQVTQMGQEVILRCVPISNHLYFYWYRQILGQKVEFLVSFYNNEISEKSEIFDDQFSVERPDGSNFTLKIRSTKLEDSAMYFCASSDVGTRGMNEQFFGPGTRLTVL.

This clone was seen more than once but under ten times. This chain connects TRBV7-9 to TRBJ2-1, with unresolved D. Trimming pared 5 bases from V and 15 bases from J, leaving 20 bases between. CDR1 and CDR2 (germline): SEHNR, FQNEAQ (reference sequence). There are 13 residues in the CDR3. CDR3 sequence reads: CASSPGFLATSFF. CDR3 in DNA: TGTGCCAGCAGCCCCGGGTTCTTGGCCACCTCGTTCTTC.

The CDR3 DNA follows: TGTGCCAGCAGTTTCCGGGGCTCCTACAATGAGCAGTTCTTC. Translating it yields CASSFRGSYNEQFF. This chain links TRBV6-2 or TRBV6-3 with TRBJ2-1; perhaps TRBD2 as D (5 bases). CDR1 is MNHEY and CDR2 is SVGEGT in the germline V gene. CDR3 length equals 14 residues. The ends were cut back, 4 bases at V and 0 bases at J, with 7 bases in the middle.

This clone has only a few counts. The chain has TRBV3-1 (or the pseudogene TRBV3-2) and TRBJ2-3; no reliable D call. Germline CDR1 reads LGHDT; CDR2 reads YNNKEL (reference sequence). V gave up 4 bases and J gave up 0 bases, with 5 bases separating them. This CDR3 spans 13 amino acids. The DNA of the CDR3 is TGTGCCAGCAGCCTGGCAAGCACAGATACGCAGTATTTT. Translation gives CASSLASTDTQYF.

Remarks on this clone: Other DNA sequences from this sample encode an identical CDR3 as well. The chain carries TRBV7-9 and TRBJ2-2; D remains ambiguous. Germline CDR1 reads SEHNR; CDR2 reads FQNEAQ (reference sequence). This CDR3 has 13 amino acids. V was shortened by 3 bases and J by 4 bases, with 6 bases between the two germline ends. CDR3 sequence (DNA): TGTGCCAGCAGCTTCGGTGGCACCGGGGAGCTGTTTTTT. It is translated as CASSFGGTGELFF.

The chain carries TRBV3-1 (or the pseudogene TRBV3-2) and TRBJ2-7, with 8 bases matching TRBD2. In germline, CDR1 is LGHDT, CDR2 YNNKEL (reference sequence). V dropped 4 bases and J dropped 6; count of bases not matched to a gene: 20. There are 18 residues in the CDR3. CDR3 bases: TGTGCCAGCAGCCCCAGCCCCCATCTGGGACTAGAAACTTTCGAGCAGTACTTC. Translated: CASSPSPHLGLETFEQYF.

The chain uses TRBV9 and TRBJ1-2, with D possibly matching TRBD1 (5 bases). V lost 8 bases and J lost 3, with 14 bases in between. CDR1 is SGDLS, CDR2 YYNGEE, per germline. The CDR3 runs 13 residues. In DNA, the CDR3 is TGTGCCAGGCGGAAAGGAGGGGACTATGGCTACACCTTC. It encodes CARRKGGDYGYTF.

DNA for the CDR3: TGTGCCAGTAGCGACAGGTGGGAGACCCAGTACTTC. This encodes CASSDRWETQYF. The V call is TRBV19, the J call TRBJ2-5; TRBD1 might be the D (6 bases). The germline V and J ends were trimmed by 6 bases and 5 bases, with 10 bases remaining between them. The CDR3 totals 12 residues. Germline V gene data show CDR1 as LNHDA and CDR2 as SQIVND (reference sequence). The whole variable domain, remainder taken from reference TRBV19 and TRBJ2-5, is DGGITQSPKYLFRKEGQNVTLSCEQNLNHDAMYWYRQDPGQGLRLIYYSQIVNDFQKGDIAEGYSVSREKKESFPLTVTSAQKNPTAFYLCASSDRWETQYFGPGTRLLVL.

This clone came up once. This chain uses TRBV19 with TRBJ1-1; 8 bases map to TRBD1. This CDR3 has 15 residues. Trimming took 4 bases from V and 1 from J; bases not matched to a gene: 5. From germline, CDR1 is LNHDA and CDR2 SQIVND (reference sequence). CDR3 in DNA: TGTGCCAGTAGTACGCAGGGGGCCCCGAACACTGAAGCTTTCTTT. Amino acid sequence: CASSTQGAPNTEAFF.

The V gene is TRBV18, the J gene TRBJ2-7; 8 bases map to TRBD2. The V and J ends lost 3 bases and 2 bases, in that order; junction bases with no gene match: 3. The CDR3 length is 14 residues. Germline V gives CDR1 KGHSH, CDR2 LQKENI. This CDR3 is CASSPGGEPYEQYF. In DNA, the CDR3 is TGTGCCAGCTCACCCGGGGGGGAGCCCTACGAGCAGTACTTC.

CDR3 protein: CASSQESGGWTEAFF. CDR3 nucleotides: TGTGCCAGCAGCCAAGAGTCAGGAGGGTGGACTGAAGCTTTCTTT. The chain is built from TRBV4-2 and TRBJ1-1; D is undetermined. The CDR3 runs to 15 residues. Trimming took 0 bases from V and 5 from J, leaving 13 bases between them. Germline CDR1 reads LGHNA; CDR2 reads YNFKEQ.

The chain recombines TRBV5-1 with TRBJ2-7, with D perhaps TRBD1 (6 bases). The CDR3 runs 13 residues. The V gene lost 2 bases and the J gene lost 7 bases, with 13 bases spanning the gap. The germline gives CDR1 SGHRS, CDR2 YFSETQ. The CDR3 region has the DNA TGCGCCAGCAGCTTAATGTCCGACAGGGAGCAGTACTTC. Its translation is CASSLMSDREQYF.

The chain couples TRBV2 to TRBJ2-7, with D possibly matching TRBD1 (6 bases). The germline CDR1 and CDR2 sequences are SNHLY and FYNNEI. This CDR3 is 14 amino acids long. Trimming pared 4 bases from V and 1 base from J, leaving 11 bases between. The CDR3 DNA sequence: TGTGCCAGCAGTGTAGGCAGGGGATCCTACGAGCAGTACTTC. It yields the protein CASSVGRGSYEQYF.

The chain employs TRBV10-3 and TRBJ2-1; 12 bases match TRBD2. The CDR3 has 20 residues. The germline V gene encodes CDR1 ENHRY and CDR2 SYGVKD. V lost 0 bases to trimming and J lost 7 bases; unmatched junction nucleotides: 16. The CDR3 DNA reads as TGTGCCATCAGTGAGTCAGGAGGGGTTAGTGGGACTAGCGGGTTAAATGAGCAGTTCTTC. Protein: CAISESGGVSGTSGLNEQFF.

CDR3 sequence (DNA): TGTGCCAGCAGCTTTTTCGGCCAGGGGGGCACTGAAGCTTTCTTT. This codes for CASSFFGQGGTEAFF. The rearrangement links TRBV11-2 to TRBJ1-1; TRBD1 matches at 7 bases. CDR3 length: 15 amino acids. Per germline, CDR1 SGHAT and CDR2 FQNNGV. V was clipped by 3 bases and J by 4 bases; unmatched bases: 8.

Concerning this clone itself: Being one base from a much bigger clone, this may be a read error. The J gene is TRBJ2-5, the V gene TRBV14; 11 bases fit TRBD2. The V gene's germline CDR1 is SGHDN and CDR2 FVKESK. CDR3 length: 14 residues. Trimming at V came to 6 bases and at J to 1 base, leaving 1 base not matched to a gene. The chain's CDR3 is CASSGLAGQETQYF. DNA of the CDR3: TGTGCCAGCAGTGGACTAGCGGGCCAAGAGACCCAGTACTTC.

The chain recombines TRBV10-1 with TRBJ1-3; 10 positions match TRBD1. The CDR3 runs to 17 residues. Germline V gene sequence: CDR1 WNHNN, CDR2 SYGVQD (reference sequence). V lost 5 bases, J lost 2 bases, and 9 bases stayed unmatched. As DNA, the CDR3 is TGCGCCAGCAGTCCCGGGACAGGGGAAACCCCTGGAAACACCATATATTTT. Amino acids: CASSPGTGETPGNTIYF.

This clone has a handful of counts. CDR3 amino acids: CASKEARSEAFF. CDR3 bases: TGTGCCAGTAAGGAAGCCAGGTCTGAAGCTTTCTTT. The rearrangement joins TRBV19 to TRBJ1-1, with D uncertain. Deletions cut 7 bases from V and 6 bases from J, with 12 bases between. This CDR3 region has 12 residues. Germline CDR1 is LNHDA and CDR2 is SQIVND (reference sequence).

The chain has TRBV3-1 (or the pseudogene TRBV3-2) and TRBJ2-6; 9 bases are a match to TRBD2. Germline trimming cut 2 bases from V and 4 bases from J; bases unmatched to any gene: 12. The CDR3 spans 19 residues. The germline CDR1 and CDR2 sequences are LGHDT and YNNKEL (reference sequence). The CDR3 loop is CASSQTPAGGPSGANVLTF. The CDR3 nucleotides are TGTGCCAGCAGCCAAACACCGGCGGGAGGGCCCTCCGGGGCCAACGTCCTGACTTTC.

In its sample, this clone was seen once. The J gene is TRBJ2-2, the V gene TRBV7-3, with TRBD2 matching 9 bases. The CDR3 loop spans 17 amino acids. J gave up 2 bases and V 5 bases, and 9 bases lay outside the gene matches. Germline V gives CDR1 SGHTA, CDR2 FQGTGA. The CDR3 DNA reads TGTGCCAGCAGCCCAAGGGGCCTAGCGGGAAACACCGGGGAGCTGTTTTTT. Its protein is CASSPRGLAGNTGELFF. Full variable domain (remainder filled in from reference TRBV7-3 and TRBJ2-2): GAGVSQTPSNKVTEKGKYVELRCDPISGHTALYWYRQSLGQGPEFLIYFQGTGAADDSGLPNDRFFAVRPEGSVSTLKIQRTERGDSAVYLCASSPRGLAGNTGELFFGEGSRLTVL.